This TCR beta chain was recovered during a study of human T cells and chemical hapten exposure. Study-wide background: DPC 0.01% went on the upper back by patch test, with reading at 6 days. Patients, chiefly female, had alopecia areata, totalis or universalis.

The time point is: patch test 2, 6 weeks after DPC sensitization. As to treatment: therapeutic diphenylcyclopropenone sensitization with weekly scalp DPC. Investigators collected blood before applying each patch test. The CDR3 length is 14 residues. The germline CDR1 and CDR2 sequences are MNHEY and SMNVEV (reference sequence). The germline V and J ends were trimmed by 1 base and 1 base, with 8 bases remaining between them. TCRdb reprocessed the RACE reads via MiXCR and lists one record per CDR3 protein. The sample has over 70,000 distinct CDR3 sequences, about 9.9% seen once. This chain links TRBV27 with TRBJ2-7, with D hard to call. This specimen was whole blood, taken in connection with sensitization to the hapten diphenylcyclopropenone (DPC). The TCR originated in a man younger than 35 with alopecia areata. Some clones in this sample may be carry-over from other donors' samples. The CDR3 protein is CASSLFPGSYEQYF. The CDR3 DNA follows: TGTGCCAGCAGTTTATTTCCAGGTTCCTACGAGCAGTACTTC.